The entry that follows covers one TCR beta chain sequence. Its specificity is not known. V was clipped by 3 bases and J by 0 bases, with 6 bases between them. This CDR3 is 14 amino acids long. In germline, CDR1 is LNHDA, CDR2 SQIVND (reference sequence). The record originates from a study of cytomegalovirus exposure and HLA in healthy donors. 60 Vbeta and 13 Jbeta primers were used in PCR. TCRdb's table, derived via immunoSEQ multiplex PCR, lists solely in-frame clones and lacks some. This table holds about 90,000 clones, around 84% found once. Study-wide points: Available immune exposure information was restricted to CMV serostatus only. Associated with cytomegalovirus, according to the listing, were 150 to 200 TCR beta chains. A highly shared variant cluster was judged a likely technical artifact.

The chain joins TRBV19 to TRBJ1-5; D is ambiguous. What was sequenced was PBMCs. The clonotype originates from a man between 18 and 35 years old in good health and CMV-seronegative. CDR3 bases: TGTGCCAGTAGTATGCGGGTTAGCAATCAGCCCCAGCATTTT. Translation gives CASSMRVSNQPQHF.